The clone carrying this T cell receptor (beta chain) showed up many times. This record belongs to a study of blood T cell repertoires in COVID-19. Libraries were prepared by immunoSEQ multiplex PCR; TCRdb keeps only in-frame clonotypes and omits some of them. The sample has some 130,000 clones; about 89% are singletons. Germline CDR1 MDHEN, CDR2 SYDVKM. The CDR3 has 16 residues. The V end lost 3 bases, the J end lost 7 bases, and 20 bases lay between the germline ends. The receptor comes from a man aged 50-59 years with active or convalescent COVID-19. Sequenced material: peripheral blood. The genes are TRBV28 and TRBJ2-3, with a weak D call TRBD2 (6 bases). CDR3 loop: CASSLWDGRGLNTQYF. DNA for the CDR3: TGTGCCAGCAGTTTGTGGGACGGGAGAGGCTTAAATACGCAGTATTTT.